This is a list of T cell receptor beta chains from one sample in a study of T-cell memory formation after mild COVID-19. TCRdb reanalysed the 5' RACE reads using MiXCR and keeps one entry per CDR3 protein. The top ten hold approximately 49% of the sample, which has about 13,000 distinct CDR3 sequences, roughly 19% seen once. The specimen sequenced was PBMCs or a T cell subset sorted from them (not recorded which). The receptors were sampled from an adult woman who had mild COVID-19 (a few samples of this study predate the infection). Cell type and time point are not known. The CDR3 runs from the conserved cysteine through the conserved F or W. D genes are given only for firm matches. Clone size is not always given. Where it is, it says once, few, many or a class for expanded clones.

abundance,d_gene,v_gene,j_gene,CDR3aa,CDR3nt
many,-,TRBV7-3,TRBJ2-3,CASSLVGGSTDTQYF,TGTGCCAGCAGCTTAGTTGGCGGTAGCACAGATACGCAGTATTTT
many,-,TRBV12-3/TRBV12-4,TRBJ1-1,CASRPLGGGHTEAFF,TGTGCCAGCAGGCCCCTCGGAGGTGGGCACACTGAAGCTTTCTTT
many,-,TRBV24-1,TRBJ2-2,CATSDLWASGELFF,TGTGCCACCAGTGATTTGTGGGCATCCGGGGAGCTGTTTTTT
-,TRBD1,TRBV7-9,TRBJ2-7,CASSSTMGQGAYEQYF,TGTGCCAGCAGCTCGACTATGGGACAGGGTGCCTACGAGCAGTACTTC
many,-,TRBV7-3,TRBJ2-2,CASSLRSPGGNTGELFF,TGTGCCAGCAGCCTTCGTTCCCCCGGGGGTAACACCGGGGAGCTGTTTTTT
-,-,TRBV5-1,TRBJ2-5,CASSLRERGTQYF,TGCGCCAGCAGCTTGAGGGAAAGAGGGACCCAGTACTTC
many,TRBD1,TRBV19,TRBJ1-1,CASRRQGMNTEAFF,TGTGCCAGTAGGAGACAGGGGATGAACACTGAAGCTTTCTTT
many,TRBD2,TRBV10-3,TRBJ2-1,CAISASTSGSLNEQFF,TGTGCCATCAGTGCGTCGACTAGCGGGTCCTTGAATGAGCAGTTCTTC
many,TRBD2,TRBV11-3,TRBJ2-2,CASTFTQLAGVETGELFF,TGTGCCAGCACCTTCACTCAACTAGCGGGAGTCGAAACCGGGGAGCTGTTTTTT
many,TRBD2,TRBV13,TRBJ2-5,CASSPSGLAGGKETQYF,TGTGCCAGCAGCCCCTCGGGACTAGCGGGGGGAAAAGAGACCCAGTACTTC
-,-,TRBV2,TRBJ2-3,CASMPSTDTQYF,TGTGCCAGCATGCCGAGCACAGATACGCAGTATTTT
medium-sized,-,TRBV5-5,TRBJ2-7,CASSWTDTLVSYEQYF,TGTGCCAGCAGCTGGACGGACACCCTTGTTTCCTACGAGCAGTACTTC
many,-,TRBV12-3/TRBV12-4,TRBJ1-2,CASSFGQGFYGYTF,TGTGCCAGCAGTTTTGGTCAGGGGTTTTATGGCTACACCTTC
many,-,TRBV29-1,TRBJ2-5,CSVAKRGQETQYF,TGCAGCGTTGCTAAGCGAGGACAAGAGACCCAGTACTTC
-,TRBD2,TRBV5-1,TRBJ2-3,CASSLVEGGGLHTDTQYF,TGCGCCAGCAGCTTGGTCGAGGGCGGGGGGCTTCACACAGATACGCAGTATTTT
-,-,TRBV4-1,TRBJ2-3,CASSQEGYPSTDTQYF,TGCGCCAGCAGCCAAGAGGGCTATCCTTCCACAGATACGCAGTATTTT
many,TRBD2,TRBV19,TRBJ2-1,CASSSPGTSAQFYYNEQFF,TGTGCCAGTAGTTCCCCCGGGACTAGCGCCCAATTCTACTACAATGAGCAGTTCTTC